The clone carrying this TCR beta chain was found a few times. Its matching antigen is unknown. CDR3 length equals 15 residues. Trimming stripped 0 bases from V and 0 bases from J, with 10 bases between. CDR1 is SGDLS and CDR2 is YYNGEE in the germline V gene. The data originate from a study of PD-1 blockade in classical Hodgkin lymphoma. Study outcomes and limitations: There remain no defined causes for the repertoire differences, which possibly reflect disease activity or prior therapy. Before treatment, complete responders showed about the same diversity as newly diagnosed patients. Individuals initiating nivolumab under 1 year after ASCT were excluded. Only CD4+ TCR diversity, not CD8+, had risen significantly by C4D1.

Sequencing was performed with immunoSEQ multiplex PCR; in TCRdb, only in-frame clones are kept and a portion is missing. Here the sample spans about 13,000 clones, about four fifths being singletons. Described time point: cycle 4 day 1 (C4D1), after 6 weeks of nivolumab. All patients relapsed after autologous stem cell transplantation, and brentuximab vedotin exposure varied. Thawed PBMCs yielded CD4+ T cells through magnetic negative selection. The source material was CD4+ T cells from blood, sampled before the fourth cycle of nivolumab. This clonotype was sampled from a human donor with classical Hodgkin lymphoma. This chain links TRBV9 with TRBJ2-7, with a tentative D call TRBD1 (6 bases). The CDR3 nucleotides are TGTGCCAGCAGCGTAGGGGGACACAGCTCCTACGAGCAGTACTTC. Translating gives CASSVGGHSSYEQYF.